This T cell receptor (beta chain) was sequenced during a study of cytomegalovirus exposure and HLA in healthy donors. Study-wide findings and caveats: Some V segments, TRBV6-2 and TRBV6-3 among them, were indistinguishable and were therefore excluded. Most of the TCR beta V segments (in an earlier analysis) were productive either about 87% or about 30% of the time. It was reported that TCR beta sequences correctly inferred the HLA-A and HLA-B alleles for most subjects. TCR beta V- and J-gene trimming, according to a later analysis, was linked to a missense DCLRE1C variant.

PCR amplification relied on 60 Vbeta primers (plus 13 Jbeta primers). Libraries were prepared by immunoSEQ multiplex PCR; TCRdb keeps only in-frame clonotypes and omits some of them. In total, the table holds 45,000 to 60,000 clones. Trimming cost V 4 bases and J 0 bases, with 13 bases left between them. The CDR3 runs 16 residues. CDR1 is MNHEY and CDR2 is SMNVEV in the germline V gene (reference sequence). About this clone itself: Its cognate antigen is unknown.

The chain carries TRBV27 and TRBJ1-5; TRBD1 is a possible D gene (5 bases). The receptor was isolated from a woman aged 35 to 49 in good health and CMV-seronegative. The specimen was PBMCs. CDR3 loop: CASSSQTVYSNQPQHF. CDR3 bases: TGTGCCAGCAGTTCCCAGACAGTTTATAGCAATCAGCCCCAGCATTTT.